This T cell receptor beta chain is from a study of blood T cell repertoires in COVID-19. CDR1 and CDR2 from the germline V gene are SGHNT and YYREEE (reference sequence). The CDR3 is 15 residues long. Between the trimmed V and J ends, which lost 4 bases and 9 bases, there was a span of 22 bases. TCRdb keeps only in-frame clones here, not all; method: immunoSEQ multiplex PCR. The data hold around 60,000 clones, with almost 90% observed a single time. The material sequenced was peripheral blood. The source of this sequence is a man aged 55 to 70 with active COVID-19. The genes are TRBV5-4 and TRBJ1-1; D possibly corresponds to TRBD1 (5 bases). The CDR3 loop is CASSPRLGYGQKAFF. In DNA, the CDR3 is TGTGCCAGCAGCCCAAGATTGGGGTATGGACAAAAAGCTTTCTTT.